This T cell receptor beta chain was retrieved from a study of CD8+CD57+ T cells in acquired aplastic anemia. V lost 6 bases to trimming and J lost 3 bases; unmatched junction nucleotides: 13. Germline lookup yields CDR1 SNHLY and CDR2 FYNNEI. The CDR3 is made up of 17 amino acids. Using genomic DNA as the template, TCR beta VDJ and CDR3 profiling was carried out. TCRdb re-called the reads through MiXCR, storing one row per CDR3 protein. The sample shows approximately 200,000 distinct CDR3 sequences, 64% of them seen only once. General observations from the study: Comparison of patients with controls identified about 27 shared CD8+ CDR3 sequences. Patients and controls were not found to differ significantly in CD8+ Simpson's diversity.

Points on this clonotype: Its antigen is not identified.

The TCR was taken from a human donor with severe aplastic anemia or a healthy control (not recorded which). Sequenced sample: sorted CD4+, CD8+, or CD8+CD57+ T cells (not recorded which) from PBMCs. The chain carries TRBV2 and TRBJ2-3; 9 bases are shared with TRBD2. Here the CDR3 reads CASSIPGRGGRTDTQYF. DNA for the CDR3: TGTGCCAGCAGCATTCCGGGGCGGGGGGGCCGAACAGATACGCAGTATTTT. Looking up the rest from reference TRBV2 and TRBJ2-3 gives the full variable domain: EPEVTQTPSHQVTQMGQEVILRCVPISNHLYFYWYRQILGQKVEFLVSFYNNEISEKSEIFDDQFSVERPDGSNFTLKIRSTKLEDSAMYFCASSIPGRGGRTDTQYFGPGTRLTVL.